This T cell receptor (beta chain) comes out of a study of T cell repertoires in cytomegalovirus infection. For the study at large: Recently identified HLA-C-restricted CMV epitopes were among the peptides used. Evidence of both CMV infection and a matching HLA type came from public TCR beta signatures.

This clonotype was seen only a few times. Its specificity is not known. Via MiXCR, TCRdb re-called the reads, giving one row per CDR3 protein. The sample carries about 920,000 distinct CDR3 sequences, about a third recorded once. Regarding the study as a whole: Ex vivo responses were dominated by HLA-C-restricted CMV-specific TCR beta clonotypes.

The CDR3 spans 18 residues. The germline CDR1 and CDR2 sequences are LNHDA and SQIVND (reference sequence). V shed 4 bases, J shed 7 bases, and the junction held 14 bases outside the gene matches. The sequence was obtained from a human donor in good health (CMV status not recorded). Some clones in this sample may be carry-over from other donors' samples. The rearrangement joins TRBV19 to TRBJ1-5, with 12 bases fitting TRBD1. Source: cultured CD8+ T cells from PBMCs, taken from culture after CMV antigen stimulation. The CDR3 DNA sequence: TGTGCCAGTAGTACTTTCCGGGACAGGGGGCGTCATCGACAGCCCCAGCATTTT. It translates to CASSTFRDRGRHRQPQHF.